The T cell receptor beta chain described here comes from a study of glioma-infiltrating T cells after dendritic cell vaccination. CDR3 length: 15 residues. Germline CDR1 is KGHSH and CDR2 is LQKENI. Trimming shortened V by 0 bases and J by 2 bases, and 11 bases separated the two germline ends. Whole-study findings and limits: Survival was not directly related to TCR clonality in these patients.

Sequenced by immunoSEQ multiplex PCR; TCRdb stores in-frame clones only, minus some. This table holds fewer than 95,000 clones, 85% found once. Noted time point: after dendritic cell vaccination, including at tumor progression/relapse. Selection required adequate fresh-frozen tumor tissue plus more than two years' survival data. Concerning this clone itself: The antigen is not known.

Sequenced here: blood, sampled after dendritic cell vaccination. The clonotype originates from a human donor with glioblastoma. This chain connects TRBV18 to TRBJ2-7, with D tentatively TRBD2 (6 bases). The CDR3 DNA reads TGTGCCAGCTCACCACCGGGAGGACGTGCCTACGAGCAGTACTTC. This gives the protein CASSPPGGRAYEQYF.